Listed below are T cell receptor beta chains from one sample, sequenced in a study of cytomegalovirus exposure and HLA in healthy donors. Only in-frame clones appear in the TCRdb table, and some are missing; sequencing was by immunoSEQ multiplex PCR. The table lists about 170,000 clones, with around 0.8% in the top ten. Sequencing input: PBMCs. These receptors were collected from a woman aged 18-29 years in good health and CMV-seropositive. Each CDR3 is given with its conserved first and last residue. D genes are given only for firm matches.

>TRBV5-1|TRBJ2-1|TRBD1
CASSLAGTGGTSEQFF
TGCGCCAGCAGCTTGGCTGGGACAGGGGGCACGAGTGAGCAGTTCTTC
>TRBV7-9|TRBJ1-4|.
CASSPVDLNEKLFF
TGTGCCAGCAGCCCGGTTGATCTGAATGAAAAACTGTTTTTT
>TRBV19|TRBJ1-5|.
CASSIRVNQPQHF
TGTGCCAGTAGTATCCGGGTCAATCAGCCCCAGCATTTT
>TRBV29-1|TRBJ2-1|TRBD1
CSVESGQGANEQFF
TGCAGCGTTGAGTCGGGACAGGGAGCAAATGAGCAGTTCTTC
>TRBV19|TRBJ1-4|.
CASSSTGRGDEKLFF
TGTGCCAGTAGTTCTACTGGGAGGGGTGATGAAAAACTGTTTTTT
>TRBV9|TRBJ1-2|TRBD1
CASSVGRQGAGGYTF
TGTGCCAGCAGCGTAGGTCGTCAGGGGGCAGGTGGCTACACCTTC
>TRBV5-1|TRBJ1-5|.
CASSLGPGNMWEGNQPQHF
TGCGCCAGCAGCTTGGGACCGGGGAATATGTGGGAAGGCAATCAGCCCCAGCATTTT
>TRBV11-3|TRBJ2-5|TRBD1
CASSLGKGAWETQYF
TGTGCCAGCAGCTTAGGGAAGGGGGCGTGGGAGACCCAGTACTTC
>TRBV9|TRBJ2-7|TRBD1
CASSPATGGFYEQYF
TGTGCCAGCAGCCCTGCGACAGGGGGTTTTTACGAGCAGTACTTC
>TRBV4-1|TRBJ2-7|TRBD2
CASSPMPSGRAGEQYF
TGCGCCAGCAGCCCCATGCCCAGCGGGAGGGCCGGAGAGCAGTACTTC
>TRBV6-6|TRBJ2-7|.
CASSYSTSWDEQYF
TGTGCCAGCAGTTACAGTACTAGCTGGGACGAGCAGTACTTC
>TRBV2|TRBJ1-1|.
CATRSRLNTEAFF
TGTGCCACCCGATCGAGGTTGAACACTGAAGCTTTCTTT
>TRBV7-6|TRBJ1-2|TRBD1
CASSPWDRQGYTF
TGTGCCAGCAGCCCCTGGGACAGACAGGGCTACACCTTC
>TRBV5-6|TRBJ1-2|TRBD1
CASSRDRDYGYTF
TGTGCCAGCAGCCGGGACAGGGACTATGGCTACACCTTC
>TRBV11-3|TRBJ1-2|TRBD1
CASSSQGDGYGYTF
TGTGCCAGCAGCTCACAGGGGGATGGGTATGGCTACACCTTC
>TRBV7-2|TRBJ2-1|.
CASSLVHRNNEQFF
TGTGCCAGCAGCTTAGTGCACAGAAACAATGAGCAGTTCTTC
>TRBV18|TRBJ1-4|TRBD1
CASSQQGYDEKLFF
TGTGCCAGCTCGCAACAGGGGTACGATGAAAAACTGTTTTTT
>TRBV7-9|TRBJ1-4|TRBD1
CASSSGTGLEKLFF
TGTGCCAGCAGCTCCGGGACAGGGTTGGAAAAACTGTTTTTT
>TRBV6-5|TRBJ1-2|TRBD1
CASSIQGGGYTF
TGTGCCAGCAGTATACAGGGGGGTGGCTACACCTTC
>TRBV6-5|TRBJ2-7|TRBD1
CASSVTGVLEQYF
TGTGCCAGCAGTGTGACAGGGGTCTTGGAGCAGTACTTC
>TRBV6-5|TRBJ2-7|TRBD2
CATLSGSYEQYF
TGTGCCACCCTGAGCGGGAGTTACGAGCAGTACTTC
>TRBV5-1|TRBJ1-1|TRBD1
CASSLLTGANTEVFF
TGCGCCAGCAGCTTATTGACAGGGGCGAACACTGAAGTTTTCTTT
>TRBV5-6|TRBJ2-7|TRBD2
CASSTTGLAESYEQYF
TGTGCCAGCAGTACAACGGGACTAGCGGAGTCATACGAGCAGTACTTC
>TRBV30|TRBJ2-1|TRBD2
CAWTVSSGENEQFF
TGTGCCTGGACTGTTTCTAGCGGCGAGAATGAGCAGTTCTTC
>TRBV5-1|TRBJ2-2|TRBD1
CASSRGQGVRTGELFF
TGCGCCAGCAGCAGGGGACAGGGCGTACGGACCGGGGAGCTGTTTTTT
>TRBV7-9|TRBJ1-6|.
CASSLGRGENSPLHF
TGTGCCAGCAGCTTAGGCAGGGGCGAGAATTCACCCCTCCACTTT
>TRBV14|TRBJ1-2|TRBD1
CASRLTGTGGINYGYTF
TGTGCCAGCAGGTTAACCGGGACAGGGGGCATCAACTATGGCTACACCTTC
>TRBV18|TRBJ1-1|.
CASSLRQMSLNTEAFF
TGTGCCAGCTCATTGCGACAGATGTCTCTGAATACTGAAGCTTTCTTT
>TRBV9|TRBJ2-1|TRBD2
CASSDYDWTSGTPNEQFF
TGTGCCAGCAGCGATTACGATTGGACTAGCGGGACACCAAATGAGCAGTTCTTC
>TRBV29-1|TRBJ1-2|.
CSELDSSMVGYTF
TGCAGCGAGTTGGACAGCTCTATGGTAGGCTACACCTTC
>TRBV10-3|TRBJ2-1|.
CAISERSSYNEQFF
TGTGCCATCAGTGAGAGGAGCTCCTACAATGAGCAGTTCTTC
>TRBV6-5|TRBJ1-3|TRBD1
CASRDRESSGNTIYF
TGTGCCAGCAGGGACAGGGAGAGCTCTGGAAACACCATATATTTT
>TRBV25-1|TRBJ1-1|TRBD1
CASMGTGRNTEAFF
TGTGCCAGCATGGGGACAGGGCGGAACACTGAAGCTTTCTTT
>TRBV30|TRBJ1-1|.
CAWSVYLGGNTEAFF
TGTGCCTGGAGTGTATATTTGGGGGGGAACACTGAAGCTTTCTTT
>TRBV11-3|TRBJ2-3|.
CASSLLRQLSTDTQYF
TGTGCCAGCAGCTTATTAAGACAATTAAGCACAGATACGCAGTATTTT
>TRBV5-1|TRBJ1-4|.
CASSSSGPGRPNEKLFF
TGCGCCAGCAGCTCATCCGGGCCGGGAAGACCAAATGAAAAACTGTTTTTT
>TRBV7-7|TRBJ2-7|.
CASSPQGGEQYF
TGTGCTAGCAGTCCCCAGGGAGGCGAGCAGTACTTC
>TRBV27|TRBJ1-2|.
CASSFWTDYYGYTF
TGTGCCAGCAGTTTTTGGACAGACTACTATGGCTACACCTTC
>TRBV7-2|TRBJ2-7|.
CASSLVVEQYF
TGTGCCAGCAGCTTAGTAGTTGAGCAGTACTTC
>TRBV7-2|TRBJ1-2|.
CASSLMGAEDYGYTF
TGTGCCAGCAGCTTAATGGGGGCGGAGGACTATGGCTACACCTTC
>TRBV7-2|TRBJ1-5|.
CASSLGLGGEGNQPQHF
TGTGCCAGCAGCTTAGGGCTGGGGGGGGAGGGCAATCAGCCCCAGCATTTT
>TRBV6-5|TRBJ1-4|.
CASSYSRWATNEKLFF
TGTGCCAGCAGTTACTCGAGGTGGGCAACTAATGAAAAACTGTTTTTT
>TRBV6-1|TRBJ1-2|.
CASTPLGGYTF
TGTGCCAGCACTCCCCTCGGGGGCTACACCTTC
>TRBV7-8|TRBJ2-3|TRBD2
CASSPLPGGGTDTQYF
TGTGCCAGCAGCCCATTACCCGGGGGGGGCACAGATACGCAGTATTTT
>TRBV29-1|TRBJ2-7|TRBD1
CSVDSPNRGVGYEQYF
TGCAGCGTTGATTCTCCGAACAGGGGCGTCGGGTACGAGCAGTACTTC
>TRBV2|TRBJ2-7|TRBD2
CASRASGSYEQYF
TGTGCCAGCAGGGCTAGCGGCTCCTACGAGCAGTACTTC
>TRBV5-1|TRBJ1-5|.
CASSQDTDQPQHF
TGCGCCAGCAGTCAAGATACAGACCAGCCCCAGCATTTT
>TRBV11-1|TRBJ2-1|TRBD1
CASSLVTGGMNEQFF
TGTGCCAGCAGCTTAGTAACAGGGGGCATGAATGAGCAGTTCTTC
>TRBV13|TRBJ2-2|.
CASSFHLNTGELFF
TGTGCCAGCAGCTTCCACTTGAACACCGGGGAGCTGTTTTTT
>TRBV7-3|TRBJ1-1|TRBD1
CASSFTGGSEAFF
TGTGCCAGCAGCTTTACAGGGGGCTCTGAAGCTTTCTTT
>TRBV9|TRBJ2-3|TRBD2
CASSVEIAGGHTDTQYF
TGTGCCAGCAGCGTAGAAATAGCGGGGGGACACACAGATACGCAGTATTTT
>TRBV2|TRBJ2-3|TRBD2
CAGQAGTSATDTQYF
TGTGCCGGACAGGCCGGGACTAGCGCCACAGATACGCAGTATTTT
>TRBV7-2|TRBJ2-7|TRBD2
CASSLAGGEVYEQYF
TGTGCCAGCAGCTTAGCGGGGGGGGAAGTATACGAGCAGTACTTC
>TRBV5-1|TRBJ2-2|.
CASSLEILNTGELFF
TGCGCCAGCAGCTTGGAGATCCTAAACACCGGGGAGCTGTTTTTT
>TRBV5-6|TRBJ2-7|TRBD2
CASSPGGDYEQYF
TGTGCCAGCAGCCCCGGGGGGGACTACGAGCAGTACTTC